This T cell receptor beta chain was captured in a study of technical replicates of blood from a few donors. Germline V gene data show CDR1 as MNHNS and CDR2 as SASEGT. V lost 4 bases and J lost 4; bases outside the gene matches: 7. The CDR3 is 15 amino acids. The repertoire was sequenced with immunoSEQ multiplex PCR; TCRdb's copy has only in-frame clones and lacks some. The table shows over 55,000 clones, with around 88% occurring only once. Sequencing input: PBMCs. The chain uses TRBV6-1 and TRBJ1-5; 7 nucleotides align to TRBD1. The sequence was collected from a human donor in good health. Some clones in this sample may be carry-over from other donors' samples. In DNA form, the CDR3 reads TGTGCCAGCAGTGTCGTTGGACAGGAGAATCAGCCCCAGCATTTT. Residues: CASSVVGQENQPQHF.